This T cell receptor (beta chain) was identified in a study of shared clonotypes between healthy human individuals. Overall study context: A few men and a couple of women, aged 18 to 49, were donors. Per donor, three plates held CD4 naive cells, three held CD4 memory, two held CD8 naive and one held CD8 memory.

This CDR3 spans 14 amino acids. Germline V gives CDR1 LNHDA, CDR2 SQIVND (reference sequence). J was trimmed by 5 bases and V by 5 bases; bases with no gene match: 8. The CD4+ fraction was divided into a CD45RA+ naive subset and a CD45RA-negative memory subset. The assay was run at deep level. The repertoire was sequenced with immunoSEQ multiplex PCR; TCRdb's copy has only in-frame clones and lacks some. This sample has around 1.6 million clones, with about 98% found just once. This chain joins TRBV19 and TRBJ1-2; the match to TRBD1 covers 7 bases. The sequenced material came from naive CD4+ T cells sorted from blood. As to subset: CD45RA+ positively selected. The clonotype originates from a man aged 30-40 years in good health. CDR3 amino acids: CASSSEGAPYGYTF. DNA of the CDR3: TGTGCCAGTAGTTCGGAGGGGGCGCCTTATGGCTACACCTTC.